This TCR beta chain derives from a study of cytomegalovirus exposure and HLA in healthy donors. Study results and limitations: Roughly uniform depth of sequencing across donors was assumed in presence/absence analyses. There were a few CMV-associated chains whose specificity for CMV antigens was confirmed in vitro.

Use of 60 Vbeta and 13 Jbeta primers characterized the PCR. TCRdb keeps only in-frame clones here, not all; method: immunoSEQ multiplex PCR. The sample includes some 210,000 clones, approximately 78% seen only once; the top ten take approximately 3.8%. As concerns this clone: Its antigen is as yet unknown.

The CDR3 is 14 residues long. Trimming shortened V by 10 bases and J by 5 bases, and 21 bases separated the two germline ends. The germline V gene encodes CDR1 SEHNR and CDR2 FQNEAQ (reference sequence). This chain links TRBV7-9 with TRBJ2-7, with unresolved D. The sample consisted of PBMCs. This TCR was sampled from a male donor in good health and CMV-seronegative. CDR3 bases: TGTGCCACCTACGATACACCACTTAGCCACGAGCAGTACTTC. The encoded protein is CATYDTPLSHEQYF.